A selection of T cell receptor beta chains follows, all from one sample in a study of blood T cells in healthy people across ages. TCRdb reprocessed the 5' RACE reads with MiXCR, giving one entry per CDR3 protein. The sample consists of 1.2 million to 1.5 million distinct CDR3 sequences, approximately 42% of them appearing once. Sequencing input: blood. The receptors derive from a woman aged 18-30 years in good health. The CDR3 runs from the conserved cysteine through the conserved F or W. Each record gives: clone size, V gene, J gene, D gene, CDR3 length, CDR3 DNA, CDR3 protein. A D gene is named only where the DNA matches it firmly. Some rows have no size entry. The others give once, few or many, or a class for an expanded clone.

abundance: few
v_gene: TRBV10-3
j_gene: TRBJ1-6
d_gene: TRBD1
len: 15
CDR3nt: TGTGCCATCACCCCCGGGACAGGGGATAATTCACCCCTCCACTTT
CDR3aa: CAITPGTGDNSPLHF

abundance: .
v_gene: TRBV5-5
j_gene: TRBJ2-5
d_gene: .
len: 15
CDR3nt: TGTGCCAGCAGCTGGGTACAGTTTGCGCAAGAGACCCAGTACTTC
CDR3aa: CASSWVQFAQETQYF

abundance: .
v_gene: TRBV20-1
j_gene: TRBJ2-1
d_gene: TRBD2
len: 18
CDR3nt: TGCAGTGCTAGAGATCAGGGTAGCGGGCCCATGCCAGGCAATGAGCAGTTCTTC
CDR3aa: CSARDQGSGPMPGNEQFF

abundance: .
v_gene: TRBV3-1
j_gene: TRBJ2-1
d_gene: TRBD2
len: 20
CDR3nt: TGTGCCAGCAGCCAAGATCAGTTATTTCGGGGGTTAGCGGGGAACAATGAGCAGTTCTTC
CDR3aa: CASSQDQLFRGLAGNNEQFF

abundance: few
v_gene: TRBV6-5
j_gene: TRBJ2-7
d_gene: TRBD1
len: 14
CDR3nt: TGTGCCAGCAGTTACACCCAGGGGGCCGCCGAGCAGTACTTC
CDR3aa: CASSYTQGAAEQYF

abundance: few
v_gene: TRBV6-6
j_gene: TRBJ2-1
d_gene: .
len: 17
CDR3nt: TGTGCCAGCAGTCCGCGCGGTGTAGGGAGTCTAGACAATGAGCAGTTCTTC
CDR3aa: CASSPRGVGSLDNEQFF

abundance: .
v_gene: TRBV18
j_gene: TRBJ2-1
d_gene: .
len: 16
CDR3nt: TGTGCCAGCTCACCACTGGCAGGGGTGAACTACAATGAGCAGTTCTTC
CDR3aa: CASSPLAGVNYNEQFF

abundance: .
v_gene: TRBV10-3
j_gene: TRBJ2-5
d_gene: .
len: 17
CDR3nt: TGTGCCATCAGTGACCCTAGGGCGGGGGCCTTCCAAGAGACCCAGTACTTC
CDR3aa: CAISDPRAGAFQETQYF

abundance: few
v_gene: TRBV29-1
j_gene: TRBJ2-5
d_gene: TRBD1
len: 14
CDR3nt: TGCAGCGCGGTACTCGGGACAGGATATGAGACCCAGTACTTC
CDR3aa: CSAVLGTGYETQYF

abundance: .
v_gene: TRBV7-8
j_gene: TRBJ2-6
d_gene: .
len: 15
CDR3nt: TGTGCCAGCAGCTTGAACATGGCTGGGGCCAACGTCCTGACTTTC
CDR3aa: CASSLNMAGANVLTF

abundance: few
v_gene: TRBV10-2
j_gene: TRBJ2-3
d_gene: TRBD2
len: 16
CDR3nt: TGCGCCAGCAGTGTGGAGCTAGCGGGGGGAAGAGATACGCAGTATTTT
CDR3aa: CASSVELAGGRDTQYF

abundance: .
v_gene: TRBV27
j_gene: TRBJ2-7
d_gene: .
len: 13
CDR3nt: TGTGCCAGCAGTGTCCCCAGCAGGGGCGAGCAGTACTTC
CDR3aa: CASSVPSRGEQYF

abundance: .
v_gene: TRBV7-2
j_gene: TRBJ1-1
d_gene: .
len: 15
CDR3nt: TGTGCCAGCAGGGTAAACGGGGGTACGCACACTGAAGCTTTCTTT
CDR3aa: CASRVNGGTHTEAFF

abundance: .
v_gene: TRBV12-3/TRBV12-4
j_gene: TRBJ1-2
d_gene: .
len: 15
CDR3nt: TGTGCCAGCAGTTTATTGAGGACCCCTAACTATGGCTACACCTTC
CDR3aa: CASSLLRTPNYGYTF

abundance: .
v_gene: TRBV6-5
j_gene: TRBJ1-2
d_gene: TRBD1
len: 15
CDR3nt: TGTGCCAGCAGCCGAACGGACAGGGGGCATTATGGCTACACCTTC
CDR3aa: CASSRTDRGHYGYTF

abundance: once
v_gene: TRBV28
j_gene: TRBJ1-2
d_gene: .
len: 11
CDR3nt: TGTGCCAGCAGCCCGGGGTATGCTGCCACCTTC
CDR3aa: CASSPGYAATF

abundance: .
v_gene: TRBV20-1
j_gene: TRBJ1-1
d_gene: TRBD1
len: 13
CDR3nt: TGCAGTGTAACGACAGGGGGCAGGTCTGAAGCTTTCTTT
CDR3aa: CSVTTGGRSEAFF

abundance: few
v_gene: TRBV28
j_gene: TRBJ1-2
d_gene: TRBD1
len: 14
CDR3nt: TGTGCCAGCACCTCCGGGACAGGGTGGTTTGGCTACACCTTC
CDR3aa: CASTSGTGWFGYTF